This T cell receptor beta chain was obtained from a study of yellow fever vaccine responses in identical twins. Notes on the study in general: Twin vaccine T cell responses reportedly seemed partly convergent, partly personalized.

Concerning this clonotype itself: Its antigen is unknown.

TCRdb re-analysed the RT-PCR reads in MiXCR, keeping a single row per CDR3 protein. The sample includes approximately 15,000 distinct CDR3 sequences, around 84% of them seen just once. J gave up 9 bases and V 0 bases, and 9 bases lay outside the gene matches. Germline V gene lookup returns CDR1 DFQATT and CDR2 SNEGSKA (reference sequence). This CDR3 comprises 15 residues. Sequencing used T cells from blood (PBMCs), unsorted or a sorted subset (not recorded which), obtained before or after yellow fever vaccination (not recorded which). This receptor was obtained from a woman in her late teens or twenties who received the yellow fever vaccine. The genes are TRBV20-1 and TRBJ2-4, with 9 bases identical to TRBD1. CDR3 protein: CSARDPRDRAGIQYF. CDR3 bases: TGCAGTGCTAGAGATCCCCGGGACAGGGCAGGCATTCAGTACTTC.